These 21 T cell receptor beta chains share one sample of origin, sequenced in a study of patients and donors after allogeneic stem cell transplantation. TCRdb ran MiXCR on the RT-PCR reads and lists one entry per CDR3 protein. The sample records about 960,000 distinct CDR3 sequences, approximately 19% being singletons. The material sequenced was blood, either unsorted or a sorted T cell fraction (not recorded which). The receptors stem from a human donor who was either an allogeneic HSCT recipient or a stem cell or donor lymphocyte infusion donor (not recorded which). It is not recorded whose cells these are; they may come from a transplant donor.

This clonotype was observed at least ten times. The chain carries TRBV4-1 and TRBJ2-3; D call uncertain. The CDR3 sequence is 15 residues long. Trimming pared 1 base from V and 2 bases from J, leaving 10 bases between. The V gene's germline CDR1 is MGHRA and CDR2 YSYEKL. The CDR3 reads CASSQGSVHTDTQYF. In DNA, the CDR3 is TGCGCCAGCAGCCAAGGGAGCGTTCACACAGATACGCAGTATTTT.

This clonotype was recorded many times. The J gene is TRBJ2-3, the V gene TRBV29-1; 8 bases line up with TRBD1. CDR1 and CDR2 from the germline V gene are SQVTM and ANQGSEA. CDR3 length: 13 amino acids. J lost 4 bases, V lost 3 bases, and 3 bases had no gene match. CDR3 region: CSVDRGRADTQYF. CDR3 in DNA: TGCAGCGTTGACAGGGGGCGAGCAGATACGCAGTATTTT.

The chain combines TRBV11-2 with TRBJ2-4; 8 bases agree with TRBD2. Unmatched junction bases numbered 16, after V lost 7 bases and J lost 5 bases. The CDR3 has 17 amino acids. Germline assignment: CDR1 SGHAT and CDR2 FQNNGV. This CDR3 is CASTTPGGARGENIQYF. The CDR3 region has the DNA TGTGCCAGCACCACACCCGGGGGGGCCCGGGGTGAAAACATTCAGTACTTC.

The J gene is TRBJ2-7, the V gene TRBV25-1; unclear D gene. The ends were cut back, 0 bases at V and 3 bases at J, with 9 bases in the middle. This CDR3 has 14 amino acids. The germline V gene has CDR1 MGHDK and CDR2 SYGVNS. CDR3 protein: CASSEYPGSYEQYF. Written as DNA, the CDR3 is TGTGCCAGCAGTGAATATCCGGGCAGCTACGAGCAGTACTTC.

V and J are TRBV5-1 and TRBJ2-3, with a tentative D call TRBD1 (5 bases). The V end lost 3 bases, the J end lost 2 bases, and 13 bases lay between the germline ends. The CDR3 sequence is 15 residues long. Germline V gives CDR1 SGHRS, CDR2 YFSETQ. Written as DNA, the CDR3 is TGCGCCAGCAGCTCCCGACAGCGATACACAGATACGCAGTATTTT. It codes for CASSSRQRYTDTQYF.

The gene calls are TRBV4-3 and TRBJ1-3; perhaps TRBD1 as D (6 bases). Trimming removed 4 bases from V and 1 base from J, with 20 bases in between. The CDR3 is made up of 18 amino acids. Germline assignment: CDR1 LGHNA and CDR2 YSLEER. The DNA for the CDR3 is TGCGCCAGCAGCCGAATCCTAGAGGCAGGGGAATCTGGAAACACCATATATTTT. This sequence encodes CASSRILEAGESGNTIYF.

This clonotype was observed a few times. The rearrangement joins TRBV12-3 or TRBV12-4 to TRBJ1-2, with D possibly matching TRBD1 (6 bases). The V end lost 5 bases, the J end lost 4 bases, and 32 bases lay between the germline ends. This CDR3 is built from 20 residues. The CDR3 DNA reads TGTGCCAGCAGTCCCCTCCCCTATAACACGTGGGGGGCTTTAGGCTATGGCTACACCTTC. Its protein is CASSPLPYNTWGALGYGYTF.

This clonotype was seen a handful of times. This chain uses TRBV29-1 with TRBJ1-2; D call uncertain. CDR3 size: 13 residues. Looked up from germline, CDR1 is SQVTM and CDR2 is ANQGSEA. Deletions cut 7 bases from V and 3 bases from J, with 15 bases between. The CDR3 sequence: CSAFAPGDYGYTF. The CDR3 nucleotides are TGCAGCGCCTTCGCCCCGGGTGACTATGGCTACACCTTC.

Many counts were recorded for this clonotype. The CDR3 coding sequence is TGTGCCAGCAGCTTGGTCTTCCCAGGAGACTATGAGCAGTTCTTC. This sequence encodes CASSLVFPGDYEQFF. The V gene is TRBV5-5, the J gene TRBJ2-1; D gene ambiguous. CDR3 length: 15 amino acids. Trimming removed 0 bases at V and 8 bases at J, with 15 bases between. Germline values: CDR1 SGHKS, CDR2 YYEKEE (reference sequence). Variable domain in full (rest from reference TRBV5-5 and TRBJ2-1): DAGVTQSPTHLIKTRGQQVTLRCSPISGHKSVSWYQQVLGQGPQFIFQYYEKEERGRGNFPDRFSARQFPNYSSELNVNALLLGDSALYLCASSLVFPGDYEQFFGPGTRLTVL.

The chain recombines TRBV2 with TRBJ2-3; 9 bases agree with TRBD2. With V trimmed by 2 bases and J by 4 bases, 1 base remained unmatched. Germline V lookup: CDR1 SNHLY, CDR2 FYNNEI. The length of the CDR3 is 14 residues. For the CDR3, the DNA is TGTGCCAGCAGTGAAACTAGCGGGTCAGATACGCAGTATTTT. It encodes CASSETSGSDTQYF.

This clonotype was detected only a few times. CDR3 loop: CASSQDRPGNQPQHF. CDR3 DNA sequence: TGTGCCAGCAGCCAAGATCGGCCAGGGAATCAGCCCCAGCATTTT. The rearrangement uses TRBV3-1 and TRBJ1-5, with TRBD1 as a possible D gene (5 bases). The V end was cut by 0 bases, the J end by 4 bases, with 10 bases between. The CDR3 loop spans 15 amino acids. Per germline, CDR1 LGHDT and CDR2 YNNKEL (reference sequence).

V usage is TRBV12-3 or TRBV12-4 and J usage is TRBJ1-2; D not certain. The length of the CDR3 is 14 residues. Trimming removed 6 bases at V and 3 bases at J, with 14 bases between. CDR3 bases: TGTGCCAGCAGGAGCCCGCTTTCAGACTATGGCTACACCTTC. It encodes CASRSPLSDYGYTF.

The sample holds a few counts of this clonotype. This rearrangement joins TRBV10-3 to TRBJ2-6; D remains unclear. V was pared by 4 bases and J by 4 bases, with 11 bases between. Germline V gives CDR1 ENHRY, CDR2 SYGVKD. The CDR3 has 15 amino acids. The CDR3 loop is CAISANHGGANVLTF. As DNA, the CDR3 is TGTGCCATCAGTGCTAACCACGGAGGGGCCAACGTCCTGACTTTC.

This clonotype was detected a few times. The chain couples TRBV19 to TRBJ1-1; D is ambiguous. The CDR3 is made up of 13 amino acids. The V gene lost 1 base and the J gene lost 5 bases, with 8 bases spanning the gap. Germline V lookup: CDR1 LNHDA, CDR2 SQIVND (reference sequence). In DNA form, the CDR3 reads TGTGCCAGTAGTATAGTCGACGCTACTGAAGCTTTCTTT. It is translated as CASSIVDATEAFF.

This sequence joins TRBV27 and TRBJ1-3; D is perhaps TRBD1 (6 bases). Germline V gives CDR1 MNHEY, CDR2 SMNVEV (reference sequence). V was trimmed by 6 bases and J by 3 bases, leaving 12 bases between them. The CDR3 spans 14 residues. The CDR3 loop is CASRQTGLGNTIYF. The CDR3 region has the DNA TGTGCCAGCAGACAAACAGGGCTTGGAAACACCATATATTTT.

J is TRBJ2-4 and V is TRBV28; a weak D match, TRBD2 (7 bases). Germline V lookup: CDR1 MDHEN, CDR2 SYDVKM. The CDR3 totals 13 residues. Trimming shortened V by 3 bases and J by 8 bases, and 11 bases separated the two germline ends. Here the CDR3 reads CASSFRGAYIQYF. Written as DNA, the CDR3 is TGTGCCAGCAGTTTTCGGGGGGCGTACATTCAGTACTTC.

This clonotype was seen more than once but under ten times. V is TRBV12-3 or TRBV12-4 and J is TRBJ1-1; perhaps TRBD1 as D (5 bases). The CDR3 length is 15 residues. Deletions cut 6 bases from V and 1 base from J, with 15 bases between. The CDR3 nucleotides read TGTGCCAGCAGGGACTGGCAGGGAAAGAACACTGAAGCTTTCTTT. Encoded protein: CASRDWQGKNTEAFF.

This clonotype showed up just a few times. This sequence joins TRBV27 and TRBJ2-4; D gene ambiguous. The CDR3 consists of 17 residues. Between the trimmed V and J ends, which lost 2 bases and 1 base, there was a span of 15 bases. The V gene's germline CDR1 is MNHEY and CDR2 SMNVEV (reference sequence). Here the CDR3 DNA reads TGTGCCAGCAGTTTACTCCGGACGGATAAGGCCAAAAACATTCAGTACTTC. It encodes CASSLLRTDKAKNIQYF.

This chain uses TRBV27 with TRBJ2-3; a possible D gene is TRBD2 (5 bases). CDR1 is MNHEY and CDR2 is SMNVEV in the germline V gene (reference sequence). The V end lost 5 bases, the J end lost 2 bases, and 17 bases lay between the germline ends. The CDR3 covers 16 residues. This CDR3 reads CASSQDLTRVTDTQYF. CDR3 coding DNA: TGTGCCAGCAGTCAGGATTTAACTAGGGTCACAGATACGCAGTATTTT.

This clonotype was counted a few times. The chain is built from TRBV27 and TRBJ2-3; TRBD2 agrees at 7 bases. This CDR3 spans 16 amino acids. V lost 5 bases to trimming and J lost 4 bases; unmatched junction nucleotides: 12. CDR1 and CDR2 (germline): MNHEY, SMNVEV (reference sequence). This CDR3 reads CASSPMGGTGPDTQYF. The DNA of the CDR3 is TGTGCCAGCAGTCCTATGGGGGGGACGGGGCCAGATACGCAGTATTTT.

The V gene is TRBV12-3 or TRBV12-4, the J gene TRBJ2-2; D is undetermined. Trimming removed 7 bases at V and 6 bases at J, with 18 bases between. CDR3 length equals 15 residues. Written as DNA, the CDR3 is TGTGCCAGCACCCCGCAACAGAGCAGCGCCGGGGAGCTGTTTTTT. It codes for CASTPQQSSAGELFF.